These 21 T cell receptor beta chains originate from one sample sequenced in a study of beta chain features in type 1 diabetes. General study results and limits: Type 1 diabetes patients had moderately but significantly shorter TCRB CDR3s in all four CD4+ subsets.

What was sequenced were expressed TCRB transcripts, since all of the isolated RNA had been reverse transcribed. Clones were sequenced by immunoSEQ multiplex PCR, and TCRdb holds only the in-frame ones, with some missing. The sample lists hundreds of thousands of clones, around 15% seen once, with roughly 0.04% in the top ten. Antigens of these TCRs are unknown. Sequencing was performed on naive CD4+ T cells from blood. These receptors all come from a young man with type 1 diabetes.

In this sample, this clone turned up a few times. The J gene is TRBJ2-1, the V gene TRBV30, with D unclear. The CDR3 spans 11 residues. Germline V gives CDR1 GTSNPN, CDR2 SVGIG (reference sequence). The V end lost 3 bases, the J end lost 4 bases, and 4 bases lay between the germline ends. CDR3 sequence reads: CAWSKYNEQFF. The CDR3 bases are TGTGCCTGGAGCAAATACAATGAGCAGTTCTTC.

This chain uses TRBV19 with TRBJ1-5, with a weak D call TRBD1 (6 bases). This CDR3 spans 13 amino acids. Germline lookup yields CDR1 LNHDA and CDR2 SQIVND (reference sequence). With 5 bases removed from V and 4 bases from J, the gap between germline ends came to 9 bases. The CDR3 region has the DNA TGTGCCAGTAGTGGGACATTTAATCAGCCCCAGCATTTT. Protein sequence: CASSGTFNQPQHF.

The chain employs TRBV7-9 and TRBJ2-1, with 7 nucleotides matching TRBD2. Per germline, CDR1 SEHNR and CDR2 FQNEAQ (reference sequence). The trim removed 0 bases at V and 9 bases at J, leaving 8 bases unmatched. The length of the CDR3 is 15 residues. The CDR3 sequence: CASSLARTSESEQFF. The CDR3, as DNA: TGTGCCAGCAGCTTAGCGAGAACTAGCGAAAGTGAGCAGTTCTTC.

This chain uses TRBV5-4 with TRBJ2-5; D not resolved. V lost 1 base and J 3 bases, leaving 16 bases between the germline ends. The CDR3 is 16 residues long. CDR1 and CDR2 from the germline V gene are SGHNT and YYREEE (reference sequence). The CDR3 sequence is CASSLWLEAWEETQYF. The CDR3 bases are TGTGCCAGCAGCTTGTGGCTAGAGGCATGGGAAGAGACCCAGTACTTC.

V gene TRBV6-6 combines with J gene TRBJ1-2; D remains ambiguous. Germline V gene lookup returns CDR1 MNHNY and CDR2 SVGAGI (reference sequence). Trimming removed 2 bases at V and 0 bases at J, with 4 bases between. There are 13 residues in the CDR3. The CDR3 nucleotides read TGTGCCAGCAGTTACCCAGCTAACTATGGCTACACCTTC. It is translated as CASSYPANYGYTF.

This clone was detected a few times. This chain uses TRBV29-1 with TRBJ1-2; the D is unclear. The length of the CDR3 is 13 residues. V was trimmed by 2 bases and J by 7 bases, leaving 14 bases between them. Germline loops: CDR1 SQVTM, CDR2 ANQGSEA. CDR3: CSVESPTSGGYTF. The CDR3 DNA reads TGCAGCGTTGAATCGCCGACGTCGGGTGGCTACACCTTC.

This clone appeared a few times. This chain connects TRBV5-1 to TRBJ2-6, with D maybe TRBD1 (5 bases). In germline, CDR1 is SGHRS, CDR2 YFSETQ. This CDR3 contains 18 residues. Between the trimmed V and J ends, which lost 4 bases and 0 bases, there was a span of 17 bases. This CDR3 is CASSQNSGPLSGANVLTF. As DNA, the CDR3 is TGCGCCAGCAGCCAGAATTCAGGGCCTCTCTCTGGGGCCAACGTCCTGACTTTC.

This clone was seen more than once but under ten times. The chain recombines TRBV30 with TRBJ1-1; the D gene is possibly TRBD1 (5 bases). Germline V gene lookup returns CDR1 GTSNPN and CDR2 SVGIG (reference sequence). This CDR3 is built from 13 residues. With 7 bases removed from V and 3 bases from J, the gap between germline ends came to 15 bases. CDR3 in amino acids: CASRRGPDTEAFF. In nucleotides, the CDR3 is TGTGCCTCGAGACGGGGCCCCGACACTGAAGCTTTCTTT.

The chain links TRBV14 to TRBJ1-1; a possible D gene is TRBD1 (5 bases). CDR3 size: 15 residues. With 4 bases removed from V and 5 bases from J, the gap between germline ends came to 17 bases. CDR1 is SGHDN, CDR2 FVKESK, per germline. CDR3 protein: CASSLRGREWTEAFF. CDR3 DNA sequence: TGTGCCAGCAGCCTCCGAGGCAGGGAGTGGACTGAAGCTTTCTTT.

This clone was counted a few times. In the same sample, other DNA sequences code for this CDR3. The chain links TRBV30 to TRBJ2-7, with D unclear. The germline CDR1 and CDR2 sequences are GTSNPN and SVGIG (reference sequence). Trimming stripped 1 base from V and 4 bases from J, with 5 bases between. The CDR3 has 11 residues. The CDR3: CAWSEAYEQYF. The CDR3 nucleotides are TGTGCCTGGAGTGAGGCGTACGAGCAGTACTTC.

This clone was seen once. V gene TRBV9 combines with J gene TRBJ2-7, with 11 bases that match TRBD2. The ends lost 3 bases at V and 5 bases at J; junction bases unmatched: 10. CDR3 size: 16 residues. Germline-derived CDR1 and CDR2 are SGDLS and YYNGEE. CDR3 region: CASSANLLAGDNEQYF. CDR3 in DNA: TGTGCCAGCAGCGCGAATTTACTAGCGGGAGACAACGAGCAGTACTTC. Supplemented by reference TRBV9 and TRBJ2-7, the full variable domain reads DSGVTQTPKHLITATGQRVTLRCSPRSGDLSVYWYQQSLDQGLQFLIQYYNGEERAKGNILERFSAQQFPDLHSELNLSSLELGDSALYFCASSANLLAGDNEQYFGPGTRLTVT.

The chain joins TRBV11-1 to TRBJ2-2; D is ambiguous. From germline, CDR1 is SGHAT and CDR2 FQDESV (reference sequence). The V end lost 6 bases, the J end lost 1 base, and 3 bases lay between the germline ends. This CDR3 contains 12 residues. The CDR3 here is CASRQNTGELFF. The CDR3 DNA follows: TGTGCCAGCAGGCAGAACACCGGGGAGCTGTTTTTT.

This clone was counted only a few times. The V call is TRBV6-5, the J call TRBJ2-1; D is uncertain. Trimming pared 6 bases from V and 4 bases from J, leaving 13 bases between. The length of the CDR3 is 14 residues. CDR1 and CDR2 from the germline V gene are MNHEY and SVGAGI. CDR3 protein: CASRPGRGYNEQFF. For the CDR3, the DNA is TGTGCCAGCAGGCCGGGCCGTGGATACAATGAGCAGTTCTTC.

The chain recombines TRBV9 with TRBJ1-2, with D possibly matching TRBD1 (5 bases). The germline V gene has CDR1 SGDLS and CDR2 YYNGEE. V lost 4 bases and J lost 0, with 16 bases in between. The CDR3 loop spans 16 amino acids. This CDR3 reads CASSPMEGLPNYGYTF. In DNA, the CDR3 is TGTGCCAGCAGCCCCATGGAGGGGCTACCTAACTATGGCTACACCTTC.

J is TRBJ2-7 and V is TRBV4-2, with D perhaps TRBD1 (6 bases). V lost 4 bases, J lost 2 bases, and 21 bases lay in between. The CDR3 covers 17 residues. Germline CDR1 and CDR2: LGHNA and YNFKEQ. CDR3 DNA: TGTGCCAGCAGCCTAAAGGGGGACCTCGAGGGGGCCTACGAGCAGTACTTC. Protein product: CASSLKGDLEGAYEQYF.

The chain joins TRBV25-1 to TRBJ2-7, with 10 bases identical to TRBD2. Trimming cost V 7 bases and J 2 bases; bases outside gene matches: 8. Germline V gives CDR1 MGHDK, CDR2 SYGVNS. This CDR3 is 15 amino acids long. In DNA form, the CDR3 reads TGTGCCAGCAACGAAGGGCTAGCGGGAGCCTACGAGCAGTACTTC. It codes for CASNEGLAGAYEQYF.

This chain uses TRBV30 with TRBJ1-2, with no clear D. The germline CDR1 and CDR2 sequences are GTSNPN and SVGIG (reference sequence). Trimming shortened V by 3 bases and J by 2 bases, and 25 bases separated the two germline ends. This CDR3 region has 18 residues. CDR3 coding DNA: TGTGCCTGGAGGAGGAAGGTTGGCAGGCCTCCGATCAACTATGGCTACACCTTC. It encodes CAWRRKVGRPPINYGYTF.

The sample holds a few counts of this clone. The chain couples TRBV19 to TRBJ2-5; TRBD1 agrees at 9 bases. The CDR3 covers 14 residues. Germline CDR1 reads LNHDA; CDR2 reads SQIVND (reference sequence). After removal of 5 bases from V and 6 bases from J, the junction contained 7 bases not matched to a gene. The CDR3 region is CASSLEGTGKTQYF. In DNA form, the CDR3 reads TGTGCCAGTAGTCTCGAGGGGACAGGGAAGACCCAGTACTTC.

The chain joins TRBV15 to TRBJ2-7; D is uncertain. The CDR3 spans 15 residues. Trimming left V 0 bases short and J 6 bases short, with 15 bases between. Germline values: CDR1 LNHNV, CDR2 YYDKDF (reference sequence). CDR3 in DNA: TGTGCCACCAGCAGAGATAAATCAGGAATGTCCGAGCAGTACTTC. Translation gives CATSRDKSGMSEQYF.

This clone showed up just a few times. The V gene is TRBV6-1, the J gene TRBJ2-3, with 8 bases identical to TRBD1. The V gene end was trimmed by 4 bases and the J gene end by 4 bases; junction bases not matched to a gene: 7. Germline V gives CDR1 MNHNS, CDR2 SASEGT. This CDR3 contains 15 residues. Here the CDR3 reads CASSADRGDADTQYF. For the CDR3, the DNA is TGTGCCAGCAGTGCTGACAGGGGTGATGCAGATACGCAGTATTTT.

In its sample, this clone was seen a few times. The CDR3 nucleotides read TGTGCCAGCAGCTTGAAACTAGCGGACACAGATACGCAGTATTTT. Translation: CASSLKLADTDTQYF. The rearrangement links TRBV5-4 to TRBJ2-3; 8 bases are shared with TRBD2. Germline V CDR1 and CDR2: SGHNT, YYREEE (reference sequence). J gave up 2 bases and V 1 base, and 3 bases lay outside the gene matches. CDR3 length equals 15 residues.